This T cell receptor (beta chain) was profiled in a study of blood T cell repertoires in COVID-19. Overall study: The United States, Italy and Spain were the sources of the acute and convalescent COVID-19 samples. In each case, the material was cDNA or gDNA derived from T cells, B-cell-depleted T cells, or PBMCs.

Germline V lookup: CDR1 SGHRS, CDR2 YFSETQ. Trimming cost V 3 bases and J 8 bases; bases outside gene matches: 10. CDR3 length equals 14 residues. Per the original methods: Scientists estimated how many nucleated cells there were by amplifying reference gene primers. Sequenced by immunoSEQ multiplex PCR; TCRdb stores in-frame clones only, minus some. V and J calls and clone size follow that table, whereas D and trimming were derived from the DNA. Of about 230,000 clones detected, roughly 84% appear once; the ten largest clones hold more than 1.2%. The J gene is TRBJ1-2, the V gene TRBV5-1; 7 bases align to TRBD1. The sequence was collected from a woman aged 40 to 55 who had recovered from COVID-19. Material: peripheral blood. CDR3 nucleotide sequence: TGCGCCAGCAGCTCGACGACAGGGATTGAGGGCTACACCTTC. This sequence encodes CASSSTTGIEGYTF.